The source of this TCR beta chain is a study of technical replicates of blood from a few donors. Looked up from germline, CDR1 is MNHNS and CDR2 is SASEGT. Unmatched junction bases numbered 4, after V lost 4 bases and J lost 2 bases. The CDR3 totals 15 residues. Sequencing used immunoSEQ multiplex PCR; TCRdb keeps in-frame clones, though not all of them. The sample lists about 84,000 clones; 95% to 98% were seen once. Sequencing was carried out using T cells isolated from PBMCs. The chain is built from TRBV6-1 and TRBJ2-7, with TRBD2 matching over 11 bases. The sequence was collected from a human donor in good health. CDR3 protein: CASSVVTSGAYEQYF. CDR3 bases: TGTGCCAGCAGTGTAGTGACTAGCGGGGCCTACGAGCAGTACTTC.